These 9 T cell receptor beta chains were all obtained from the same sample, sequenced in a study of shared clonotypes between healthy human individuals. The repertoire was sequenced with immunoSEQ multiplex PCR; TCRdb's copy has only in-frame clones and lacks some. The sample includes about 510,000 clones, almost 97% of them seen just once. What was sequenced was naive CD4+ T cells sorted from blood. Subset defined: CD45RA+ positively selected. The receptors derive from a woman aged 25 to 39 in good health.

The V call is TRBV10-1, the J call TRBJ2-3; weak D call: TRBD1 (7 bases). V dropped 8 bases and J dropped 5 bases, with 23 bases sitting between them. This CDR3 comprises 16 residues. The germline gives CDR1 WNHNN, CDR2 SYGVQD (reference sequence). CDR3 loop: CASQGGGPRRIDTQYF. The DNA for the CDR3 is TGCGCCAGCCAGGGGGGCGGCCCTAGGAGAATAGATACGCAGTATTTT.

The rearrangement links TRBV19 to TRBJ2-7; 9 bases are shared with TRBD2. The CDR3 is 15 residues long. Losses at the gene ends were 5 bases for V and 7 bases for J; bases not matched to a gene: 12. In germline, CDR1 is LNHDA, CDR2 SQIVND (reference sequence). The CDR3 loop reads CASSFSGSPTGEQYF. The CDR3, as DNA: TGTGCCAGTAGTTTTAGCGGGAGCCCCACGGGTGAGCAGTACTTC.

The gene calls are TRBV19 and TRBJ2-5, with D tentatively TRBD1 (5 bases). The CDR3 contains 14 residues. V lost 0 bases and J 11 bases, leaving 16 bases between the germline ends. Germline CDR1 is LNHDA and CDR2 is SQIVND (reference sequence). CDR3 in amino acids: CASSIDEQAAAQYF. CDR3 DNA: TGTGCCAGTAGTATAGACGAACAGGCGGCCGCGCAGTACTTC.

V usage is TRBV5-1 and J usage is TRBJ2-5, with 11 bases that match TRBD2. Looked up from germline, CDR1 is SGHRS and CDR2 is YFSETQ. Unmatched junction bases numbered 5, after V lost 6 bases and J lost 1 base. The CDR3 extends over 15 amino acids. CDR3 sequence reads: CASKTSGRSQETQYF. CDR3 nucleotides: TGCGCCAGCAAAACTAGCGGGAGAAGCCAAGAGACCCAGTACTTC.

The J gene is TRBJ1-4, the V gene TRBV30; a possible D gene is TRBD1 (5 bases). Per germline, CDR1 GTSNPN and CDR2 SVGIG (reference sequence). The V end was cut by 5 bases, the J end by 0 bases, with 22 bases between. The CDR3 runs to 18 residues. The CDR3 sequence is CAWGTTGSLPTTNEKLFF. The CDR3 region has the DNA TGTGCCTGGGGGACCACAGGTAGTCTCCCTACAACTAATGAAAAACTGTTTTTT.

This chain joins TRBV7-8 and TRBJ2-2, with 13 bases lining up with TRBD2. The CDR3 consists of 17 residues. The J segment lost 7 bases and the V segment lost 7 bases, leaving 12 bases of the junction unmatched. Germline CDR1 is SGHVS and CDR2 is FQNEAQ. Written as DNA, the CDR3 is TGTGCCAGCATCACTTCGGAGGGACTAGCGGGATTCGGGGAGCTGTTTTTT. This translates into CASITSEGLAGFGELFF.

The CDR3 loop is CASSLKTPNIQYF. The CDR3 coding sequence is TGTGCCAGCAGCTTAAAAACACCAAACATTCAGTACTTC. The V and J genes are TRBV28 and TRBJ2-4, with D unresolved. The CDR3 length is 13 residues. With 6 bases removed from V and 6 bases from J, the gap between germline ends came to 12 bases. CDR1 is MDHEN, CDR2 SYDVKM, per germline. The full variable domain, completed using reference TRBV28 and TRBJ2-4, is DVKVTQSSRYLVKRTGEKVFLECVQDMDHENMFWYRQDPGLGLRLIYFSYDVKMKEKGDIPEGYSVSREKKERFSLILESASTNQTSMYLCASSLKTPNIQYFGAGTRLSVL.

The rearrangement joins TRBV4-1 to TRBJ1-4, with D unclear. This CDR3 has 16 residues. Trimming removed 0 bases at V and 5 bases at J, with 13 bases between. CDR1 is MGHRA and CDR2 is YSYEKL in the germline V gene. CDR3 sequence (DNA): TGCGCCAGCAGCCAAGATAAAGGGCACCACAATGAAAAACTGTTTTTT. Translated, it gives CASSQDKGHHNEKLFF.

This clone has a single count. The chain has TRBV19 and TRBJ1-4; D unclear. The CDR3 covers 15 residues. Trimming removed 5 bases from V and 6 bases from J, with 16 bases in between. Germline-derived CDR1 and CDR2 are LNHDA and SQIVND (reference sequence). DNA of the CDR3: TGTGCCAGTAGTGTGGACTCCCACGGGGATGAAAAACTGTTTTTT. Residues: CASSVDSHGDEKLFF. Using reference TRBV19 and TRBJ1-4 for the parts outside the CDR3, the full variable domain is DGGITQSPKYLFRKEGQNVTLSCEQNLNHDAMYWYRQDPGQGLRLIYYSQIVNDFQKGDIAEGYSVSREKKESFPLTVTSAQKNPTAFYLCASSVDSHGDEKLFFGSGTQLSVL.